Sequencing of this TCR beta chain was carried out in a study of T cells after yellow fever vaccination. This clonotype showed up just a few times. General study results and limits: Abundant clonotypes from the bulk population could contaminate FACS-sorted repertoires.

MiXCR was run by TCRdb on the 5' RACE reads, yielding one entry per CDR3 protein. The sample lists approximately 96,000 distinct CDR3 sequences; under 9% were seen once. V dropped 5 bases and J dropped 2 bases, with 8 bases sitting between them. CDR3 length equals 12 residues. Germline V gene data show CDR1 as SQVTM and CDR2 as ANQGSEA. This chain joins TRBV29-1 and TRBJ2-3, with no clear D. Here the sequenced sample was CD8+ T cells not binding an NS4B(214-222) dextramer, sorted from PBMCs, taken around 15 days after the first yellow fever vaccination. The clonotype originates from a young man who received the YFV17D yellow fever vaccine. The CDR3 coding sequence is TGCAGCGTTTATTACTCCACAGATACGCAGTATTTT. The encoded protein is CSVYYSTDTQYF.